The source of this TCR beta chain is a study of T cell changes during pregnancy in multiple sclerosis. V was clipped by 5 bases and J by 5 bases; unmatched bases: 0. The CDR3 sequence is 12 residues long. Germline V lookup: CDR1 MNHEY, CDR2 SMNVEV (reference sequence). Some clones are missing from TCRdb's copy, which holds only in-frame ones; the method was immunoSEQ multiplex PCR. Of more than 100,000 clones in the sample, 92% were seen once. This TCR derives from a female donor with multiple sclerosis, enrolled in a pregnancy study. The V and J genes are TRBV27 and TRBJ1-5, with 7 bases fitting TRBD1. The sequenced sample was peripheral blood, obtained after pregnancy. In DNA form, the CDR3 reads TGTGCCAGCAGTACAGGGGATCAGCCCCAGCATTTT. It encodes CASSTGDQPQHF.